The entry that follows covers one T cell receptor (beta chain) sequence. This record comes from a study of OX40 agonist ivuxolimab in advanced cancers. This CDR3 is built from 12 residues. The V and J ends lost 3 bases and 6 bases respectively, with 7 bases between them. In germline, CDR1 is SGDLS, CDR2 YYNGEE. Data came from immunoSEQ multiplex PCR; TCRdb stores just in-frame clones and leaves some out. The table has about 62,000 clones, 80% to 95% seen once. The chain employs TRBV9 and TRBJ1-3; D gene uncertain. Sequenced here: CD4+ or CD8+ T cells sorted from blood, sampled in a trial of the OX40 agonist ivuxolimab. The receptor comes from an adult with an advanced solid tumor such as melanoma, head and neck, liver or kidney cancer. CDR3 bases: TGTGCCAGCAGCGCAGGTTCAAACACCATATATTTT. Protein: CASSAGSNTIYF.